This TCR beta chain originates from a study of blood T cell repertoires in COVID-19 (dated by TCRdb to the early 2020s). For the study in its entirety: Samples covering the acute and convalescent phases of COVID-19 were provided by collaborators in the United States, Italy and Spain. The prospective study material was composed of cDNA or gDNA derived from T cells, B-cell-depleted T cells, or PBMCs. Deeply sampled blood TCRbeta repertoires from subjects exposed to, actively infected with, or recovered from COVID-19 were included in the dataset. The repertoires were made available in a free public database intended to serve as a resource for research on the immune response to SARS-CoV-2. Samples came from the ongoing ImmuneRACE study (first 160 participants) plus 1,254 subjects from 6 global collaborators. The sample metadata nearly always contained a de-identified subject ID, COVID-19 status, age in years and sex. Where available, HLA class I and class II types were obtained from metadata supplied by the sample provider rather than from assay-based typing.

CDR1 and CDR2, per the germline V gene, are LGHNA and YSLEER. Taken from cysteine to phenylalanine, the CDR3 has 14 residues. The entry retains the CDR3 DNA only, 42 bases that are in frame from base 1. V was cut back by 0 bases and J by 8 bases, leaving a gap of 11 bases between them. Note on this clone: Its antigen remains unidentified. No much larger clone is present one base from it, and per-base qualities are unavailable.

The immunoSEQ Assay, a bias-controlled multiplex PCR, was used to amplify TCRbeta CDR3 regions from genomic DNA. Per the original workflow: The number of nucleated cells in each sample was estimated from the amplification of reference gene primers within the assay. To quantify the absolute abundance of each unique TCRbeta CDR3 rearrangement, sequence reads were collapsed and filtered. Productive Simpson clonality was computed per sample as the square root of Simpson's diversity index over productive rearrangements. TCRdb stores this immuneACCESS table with in-frame sequences only. Part of the clones is absent; in the studies checked, under half of the shortfall reflects unresolved V genes, and no reason is known for the rest. V and J calls and clone size follow that table, whereas D and trimming were derived from the DNA. The sample table contains around 250,000 clones; only one count was recorded for about nine tenths of them. The ten largest clones take up 0.95% to 1.5% of the sample.

Enrolling through a virtual design, the prospective study's participants ranged in age from roughly 18 to 100 years and lived across approximately 25 United States geographic areas. In the prospective study, participants were assigned to cohorts based on the clinical history participants reported in a screening survey and a study questionnaire. In the prospective study, mobile phlebotomists collected whole blood, serum and a nasopharyngeal or oropharyngeal swab from each participant. Additional blood draws and questionnaires over an approximately 2-month period could optionally be provided by prospective study participants. Blood samples from the prospective study were shipped frozen or at room temperature prior to DNA extraction. On the study overall, not on this receptor specifically: The amount of clinical and demographic metadata varied by source and participant and was provided uncurated.

The TCR comes from a human donor in a cohort exposed to, infected with or recovered from COVID-19 (not recorded which). The donor label of this sample is uncertain. Sequenced: PBMCs or T cells enriched from blood (not recorded which). This chain joins TRBV4-3 to TRBJ1-3; a tentative D match to TRBD1 spans 5 bases. The bases read TGCGCCAGCAGCCAAGATGGAGGGGTCGACACCATATATTTT. This sequence encodes CASSQDGGVDTIYF.